This TCR beta chain came from a study of regulatory T cells in long-lasting Graves disease. The CDR3 length is 13 residues. With 7 bases clipped from V and 1 base from J, the junction kept 3 bases outside the gene matches. CDR1 and CDR2 (germline): DFQATT, SNEGSKA (reference sequence). Study observations and caveats: Persistent Graves' patients showed a TCR diversity that was lower than that of newly diagnosed ones. Sampling was limited to peripheral blood rather than thyroid tissue.

Through Arm-PCR of CDR3 regions and iRepertoire HTBI primers, TCR beta libraries were built. Each CDR3 protein gets one entry after TCRdb re-called the multiplex PCR reads with MiXCR. Counted here are roughly 300,000 distinct CDR3 sequences, 15% to 20% occurring once; the ten biggest clones make up roughly 27%. The time point denotes: persistent/refractory GD, antithyroid drugs over 5 years with positive TRAb. PBMC-derived RNA was used for the TCR library. This clonotype has a count of ten or more. Its antigen is not known. The chain couples TRBV20-1 to TRBJ1-5; TRBD1 aligns across 8 bases. The starting material was peripheral blood mononuclear cells (PBMCs), obtained when the disease was refractory, from a patient treated with antithyroid drugs. This sequence originates from a female donor with Graves disease. Written as DNA, the CDR3 is TGCAGTGGGCAGGGGGCGAGCAATCAGCCCCAGCATTTT. It specifies CSGQGASNQPQHF.